This T cell receptor beta chain was found in a study of blood T cell repertoires in COVID-19. Germline CDR1 reads SGHVS; CDR2 reads FQNEAQ. The CDR3 runs to 16 residues. Trimming removed 1 base at V and 1 base at J, with 12 bases between. Repertoires were generated with immunoSEQ multiplex PCR, while TCRdb's copy carries only in-frame clones and drops some. The sample lists 200,000 to 250,000 clones; roughly 90% were seen once. Source material: peripheral blood. The chain carries TRBV7-8 and TRBJ2-3, with D hard to call. This clonotype originated in a man aged 30 to 45 who had recovered from COVID-19. CDR3 sequence: CASSLEAMSGTDTQYF. CDR3 bases: TGTGCCAGCAGCTTAGAAGCTATGAGCGGCACAGATACGCAGTATTTT.